This T cell receptor (beta chain) was identified in a study of control samples from healthy donors and cancer patients (dated by TCRdb to 2018 to 2020). Notes on this clone: It lacks a known antigen. No base-level quality is on record; no much larger clone is a single base apart.

To prepare the library, the immunoSEQ multiplex PCR assay was applied. Here the immuneACCESS table is served through TCRdb, limited to in-frame sequences with V and J called. Missing clones are a known gap in these copies; in checked studies unresolved V genes cover under half, and the rest lacks a known reason. The sample records around 180,000 clones, around 94% of which are singletons. The biggest ten clones account for 1.3% to 1.5% of the sample. The sequencing sample was made of blood. The receptor comes from a woman under 30 in good health.

In nucleotide form, the sequence is TGTGCCAGCAGGACAGATTCTTCAAATACCGGGGAGCTGTTTTTT. Its product reads: CASRTDSSNTGELFF. The sequence joins TRBV6-6 to TRBJ2-2; D gene: possibly TRBD1, on 5 matching bases. The germline V gene (reference sequence) specifies MNHNY as CDR1 and SVGAGI as CDR2. V is cut by 6 bases and J by 5 bases, and the space between the germline ends is 16 bases. Measured from the cysteine to the phenylalanine, the CDR3 is 15 residues long. The DNA shown is the 45-base CDR3, in frame from base 1.